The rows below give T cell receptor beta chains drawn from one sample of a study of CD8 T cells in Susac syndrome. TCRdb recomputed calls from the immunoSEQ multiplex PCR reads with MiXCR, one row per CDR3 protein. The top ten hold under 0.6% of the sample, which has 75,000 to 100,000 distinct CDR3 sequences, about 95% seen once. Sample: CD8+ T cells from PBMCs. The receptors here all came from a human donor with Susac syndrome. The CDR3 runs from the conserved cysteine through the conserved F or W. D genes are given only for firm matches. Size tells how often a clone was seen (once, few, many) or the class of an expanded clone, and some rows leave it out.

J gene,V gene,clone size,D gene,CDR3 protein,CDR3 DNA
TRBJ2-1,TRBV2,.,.,CASSEVLVDSEQFF,TGTGCCAGCAGTGAAGTACTAGTTGATAGTGAGCAGTTCTTC
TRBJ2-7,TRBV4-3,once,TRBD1,CASSPGRQGSYEQYF,TGCGCCAGCAGCCCAGGGAGACAGGGTTCCTACGAGCAGTACTTC
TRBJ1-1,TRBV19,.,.,CASSVLGGGDTEAFF,TGTGCCAGTAGTGTCCTGGGAGGAGGTGACACTGAAGCTTTCTTT
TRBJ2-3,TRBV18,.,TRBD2,CASSPAGAITDTQYF,TGTGCCAGCTCACCGGCGGGAGCCATCACAGATACGCAGTATTTT
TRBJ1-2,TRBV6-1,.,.,CASNPSSNTGNYGYTF,TGTGCCAGCAACCCGAGCTCCAACACAGGGAACTATGGCTACACCTTC
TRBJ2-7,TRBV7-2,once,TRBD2,CASSLTSGKNNEQYF,TGTGCCAGCAGCCTGACTAGCGGGAAGAACAACGAGCAGTACTTC
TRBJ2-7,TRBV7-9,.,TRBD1,CASSLPGQSYEQYF,TGTGCCAGCAGCTTACCGGGACAGTCCTACGAGCAGTACTTC
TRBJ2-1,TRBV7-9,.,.,CASSLVVLLGEQFF,TGTGCCAGCAGCTTAGTAGTTTTGTTGGGTGAGCAGTTCTTC
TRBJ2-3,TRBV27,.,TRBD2,CASSRGLAGVPADTQYF,TGTGCCAGCAGCCGGGGACTAGCGGGAGTTCCAGCAGATACGCAGTATTTT
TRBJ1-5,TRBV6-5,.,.,CASSPQGYNQPQHF,TGTGCCAGCAGCCCCCAGGGGTACAATCAGCCCCAGCATTTT
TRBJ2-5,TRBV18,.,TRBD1,CASSRDREETQYF,TGTGCCAGCTCACGGGACAGGGAAGAGACCCAGTACTTC
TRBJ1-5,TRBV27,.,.,CASRGGGIQPQHF,TGTGCCAGCAGGGGCGGGGGAATCCAGCCCCAGCATTTT
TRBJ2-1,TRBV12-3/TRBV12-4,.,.,CASSWTGYAFF,TGTGCCAGCAGTTGGACCGGTTATGCGTTCTTC
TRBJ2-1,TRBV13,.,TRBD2,CASSPPETSHEQFF,TGTGCCAGCAGCCCACCGGAGACTAGCCATGAGCAGTTCTTC